This T cell receptor beta chain derives from a study of identical twins. Germline CDR1 is SGDLS and CDR2 is YYNGEE. The CDR3 has 18 residues. The V end was cut by 2 bases, the J end by 3 bases, with 23 bases between. TCRdb itself ran the 5' RACE reads through MiXCR, one entry per CDR3 protein. The sample carries about 720,000 distinct CDR3 sequences, 18% recorded once. In its sample, this clonotype was seen a few times. What it recognizes is unknown. Findings and caveats of the study: In monozygotic twins, models underestimated the sharing of out-of-frame TCR alpha.

Another study also made use of these data, one on T cells expressing NK-cell markers. In that study: It was sorted CD3+CD56+NKG2C+, CD3+CD56+NKG2C- and CD3+CD56-NKG2C+ T cells that supplied the TCR beta repertoires. Most of the eight sequenced donors were HCMV-seropositive; one was seronegative. Sorting was limited to alpha-beta TCR-expressing T cells with an anti-gamma-delta TCR antibody in several experiments.

This clonotype originated in a woman in her late teens or twenties in good health. The material sequenced was PBMCs. The chain recombines TRBV9 with TRBJ1-1, with D tentatively TRBD1 (6 bases). The CDR3 region has the DNA TGTGCCAGCAGCGTTCTTACGGCGGTTTACAGGGAGGACACTGAAGCTTTCTTT. Protein: CASSVLTAVYREDTEAFF. Variable domain in full (rest from reference TRBV9 and TRBJ1-1): DSGVTQTPKHLITATGQRVTLRCSPRSGDLSVYWYQQSLDQGLQFLIQYYNGEERAKGNILERFSAQQFPDLHSELNLSSLELGDSALYFCASSVLTAVYREDTEAFFGQGTRLTVV.